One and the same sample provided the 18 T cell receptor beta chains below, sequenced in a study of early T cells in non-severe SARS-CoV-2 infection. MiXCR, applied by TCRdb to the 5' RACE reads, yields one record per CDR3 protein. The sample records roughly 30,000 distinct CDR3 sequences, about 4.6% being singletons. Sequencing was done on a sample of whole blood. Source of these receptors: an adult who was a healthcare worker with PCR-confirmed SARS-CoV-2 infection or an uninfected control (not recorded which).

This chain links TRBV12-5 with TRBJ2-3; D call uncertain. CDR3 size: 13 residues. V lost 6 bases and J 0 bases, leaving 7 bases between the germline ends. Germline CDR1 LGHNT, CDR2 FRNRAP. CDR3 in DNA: TGTGCTAGTGGCCGAACTAGCACAGATACGCAGTATTTT. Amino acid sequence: CASGRTSTDTQYF. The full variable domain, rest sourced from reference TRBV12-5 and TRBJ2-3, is DARVTQTPRHKVTEMGQEVTMRCQPILGHNTVFWYRQTMMQGLELLAYFRNRAPLDDSGMPKDRFSAEMPDATLATLKIQPSEPRDSAVYFCASGRTSTDTQYFGPGTRLTVL.

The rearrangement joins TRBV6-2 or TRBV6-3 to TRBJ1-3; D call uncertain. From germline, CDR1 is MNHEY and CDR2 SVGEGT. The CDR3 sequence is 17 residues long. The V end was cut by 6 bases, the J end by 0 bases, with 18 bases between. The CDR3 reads CASSGRRYSVSGNTIYF. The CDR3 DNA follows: TGTGCCAGCAGCGGGAGGCGATATTCTGTCTCTGGAAACACCATATATTTT.

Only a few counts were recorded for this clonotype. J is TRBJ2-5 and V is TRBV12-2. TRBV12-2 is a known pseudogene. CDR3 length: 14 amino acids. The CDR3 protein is CASRLASLRETQYF. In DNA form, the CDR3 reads TGTGCAAGTCGCTTAGCTTCACTGCGGGAGACCCAGTACTTC.

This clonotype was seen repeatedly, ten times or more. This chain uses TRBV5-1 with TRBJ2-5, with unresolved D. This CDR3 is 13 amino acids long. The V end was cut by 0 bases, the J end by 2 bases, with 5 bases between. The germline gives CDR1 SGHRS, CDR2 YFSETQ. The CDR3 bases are TGCGCCAGCAGCTTGGCGGTACAAGAGACCCAGTACTTC. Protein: CASSLAVQETQYF.

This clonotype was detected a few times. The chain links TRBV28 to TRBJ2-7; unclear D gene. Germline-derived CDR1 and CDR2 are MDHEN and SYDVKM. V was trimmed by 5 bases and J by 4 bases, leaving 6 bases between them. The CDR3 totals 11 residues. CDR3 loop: CASSSVYEQYF. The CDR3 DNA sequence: TGTGCCAGCAGTAGTGTTTACGAGCAGTACTTC.

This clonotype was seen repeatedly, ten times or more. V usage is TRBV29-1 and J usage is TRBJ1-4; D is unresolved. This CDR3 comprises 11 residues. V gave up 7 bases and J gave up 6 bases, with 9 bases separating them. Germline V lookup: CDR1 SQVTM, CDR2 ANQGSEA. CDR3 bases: TGCAGCGGCCTCGAATATGAAAAACTGTTTTTT. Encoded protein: CSGLEYEKLFF.

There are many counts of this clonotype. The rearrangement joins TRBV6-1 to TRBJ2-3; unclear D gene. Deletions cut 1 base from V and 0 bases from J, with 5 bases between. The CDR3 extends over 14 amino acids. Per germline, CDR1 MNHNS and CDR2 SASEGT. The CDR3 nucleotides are TGTGCCAGCAGTGAAGGGGGAAGCACAGATACGCAGTATTTT. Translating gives CASSEGGSTDTQYF.

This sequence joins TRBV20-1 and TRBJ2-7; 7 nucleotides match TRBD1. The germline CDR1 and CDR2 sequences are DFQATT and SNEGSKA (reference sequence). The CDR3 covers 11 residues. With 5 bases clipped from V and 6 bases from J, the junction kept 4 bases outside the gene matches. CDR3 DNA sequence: TGCAGTGCTCAGGGGGTTGGCGAGCAGTACTTC. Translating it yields CSAQGVGEQYF.

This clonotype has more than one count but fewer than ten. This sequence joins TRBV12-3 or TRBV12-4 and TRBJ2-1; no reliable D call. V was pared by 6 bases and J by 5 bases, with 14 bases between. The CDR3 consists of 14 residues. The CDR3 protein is CASSTSVSNNEQFF. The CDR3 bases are TGTGCCAGCAGCACCAGTGTCTCGAACAATGAGCAGTTCTTC.

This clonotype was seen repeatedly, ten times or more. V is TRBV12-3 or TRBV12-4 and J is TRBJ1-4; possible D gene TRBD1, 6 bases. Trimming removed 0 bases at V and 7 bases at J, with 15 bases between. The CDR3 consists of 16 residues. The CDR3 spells CASSLAGAGEGEKLFF. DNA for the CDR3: TGTGCCAGCAGTTTAGCGGGGGCAGGGGAAGGTGAAAAACTGTTTTTT.

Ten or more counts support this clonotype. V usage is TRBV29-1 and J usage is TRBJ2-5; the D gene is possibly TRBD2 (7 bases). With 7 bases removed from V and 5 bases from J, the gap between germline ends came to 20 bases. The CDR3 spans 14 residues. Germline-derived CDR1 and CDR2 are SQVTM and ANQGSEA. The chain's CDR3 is CSAGQRAGSETQYF. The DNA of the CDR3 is TGCAGCGCAGGACAGCGAGCGGGGTCGGAGACCCAGTACTTC.

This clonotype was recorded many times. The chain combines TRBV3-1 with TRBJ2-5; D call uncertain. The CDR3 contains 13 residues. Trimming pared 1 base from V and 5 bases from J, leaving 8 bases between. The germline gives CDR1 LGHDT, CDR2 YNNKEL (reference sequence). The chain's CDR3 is CASSQGTRETQYF. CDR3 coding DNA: TGTGCCAGCAGCCAAGGGACCAGGGAGACCCAGTACTTC.

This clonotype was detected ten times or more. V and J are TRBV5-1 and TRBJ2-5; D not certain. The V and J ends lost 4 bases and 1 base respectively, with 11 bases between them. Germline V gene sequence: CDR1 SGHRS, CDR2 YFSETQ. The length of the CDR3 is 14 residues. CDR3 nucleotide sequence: TGCGCCAGCAGCCCGGACGGATTCCAAGAGACCCAGTACTTC. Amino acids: CASSPDGFQETQYF.

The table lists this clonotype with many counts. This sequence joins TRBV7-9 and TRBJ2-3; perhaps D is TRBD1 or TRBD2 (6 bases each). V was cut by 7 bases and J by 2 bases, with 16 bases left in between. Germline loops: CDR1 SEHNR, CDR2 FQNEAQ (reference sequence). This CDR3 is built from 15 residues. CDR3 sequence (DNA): TGTGCCAGCACAGCGAGGGGGGATCTCACAGATACGCAGTATTTT. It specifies CASTARGDLTDTQYF.

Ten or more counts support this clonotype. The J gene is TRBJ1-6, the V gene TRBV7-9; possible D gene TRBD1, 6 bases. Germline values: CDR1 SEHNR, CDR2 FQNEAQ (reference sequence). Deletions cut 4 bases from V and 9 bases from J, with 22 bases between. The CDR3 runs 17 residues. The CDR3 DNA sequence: TGTGCCAGCAGCTCGCATGAGCGCGGGGGGCTGAGTTCACCCCTCCACTTT. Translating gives CASSSHERGGLSSPLHF. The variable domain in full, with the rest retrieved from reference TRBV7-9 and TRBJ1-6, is DTGVSQNPRHKITKRGQNVTFRCDPISEHNRLYWYRQTLGQGPEFLTYFQNEAQLEKSRLLSDRFSAERPKGSFSTLEIQRTEQGDSAMYLCASSSHERGGLSSPLHFGNGTRLTVT.

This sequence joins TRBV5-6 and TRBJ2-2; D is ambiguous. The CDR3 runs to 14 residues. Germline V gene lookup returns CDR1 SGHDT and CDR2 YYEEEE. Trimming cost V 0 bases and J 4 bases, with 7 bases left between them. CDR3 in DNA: TGTGCCAGCAGCTTGGCCCCGGGCACCGGGGAGCTGTTTTTT. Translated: CASSLAPGTGELFF.

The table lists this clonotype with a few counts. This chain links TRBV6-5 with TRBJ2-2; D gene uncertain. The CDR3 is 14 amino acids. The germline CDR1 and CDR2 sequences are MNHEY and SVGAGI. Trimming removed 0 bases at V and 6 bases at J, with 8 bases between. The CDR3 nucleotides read TGTGCCAGCAGTTACTCGAGAGGAGCCGGGGAGCTGTTTTTT. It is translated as CASSYSRGAGELFF.

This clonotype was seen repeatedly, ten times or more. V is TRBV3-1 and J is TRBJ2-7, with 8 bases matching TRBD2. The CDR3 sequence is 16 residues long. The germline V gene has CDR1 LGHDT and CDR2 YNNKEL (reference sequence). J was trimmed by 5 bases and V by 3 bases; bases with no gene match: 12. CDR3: CASSHDRTSSIDEQYF. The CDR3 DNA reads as TGTGCCAGCAGCCACGACAGGACTAGCAGTATCGACGAGCAGTACTTC.